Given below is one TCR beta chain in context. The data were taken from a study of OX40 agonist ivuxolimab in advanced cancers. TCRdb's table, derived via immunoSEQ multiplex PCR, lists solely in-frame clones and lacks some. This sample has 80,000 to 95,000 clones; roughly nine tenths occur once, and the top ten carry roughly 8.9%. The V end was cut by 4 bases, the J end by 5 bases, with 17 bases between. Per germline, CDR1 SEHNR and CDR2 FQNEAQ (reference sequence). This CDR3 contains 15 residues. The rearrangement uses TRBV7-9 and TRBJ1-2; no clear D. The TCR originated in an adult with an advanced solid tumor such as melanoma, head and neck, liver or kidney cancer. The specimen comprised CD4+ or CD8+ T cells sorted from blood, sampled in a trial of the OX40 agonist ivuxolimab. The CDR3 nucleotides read TGTGCCAGCAGCTCAAACGGTCCGCCGATATATGGCTACACCTTC. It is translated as CASSSNGPPIYGYTF. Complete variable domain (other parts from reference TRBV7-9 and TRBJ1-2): DTGVSQNPRHKITKRGQNVTFRCDPISEHNRLYWYRQTLGQGPEFLTYFQNEAQLEKSRLLSDRFSAERPKGSFSTLEIQRTEQGDSAMYLCASSSNGPPIYGYTFGSGTRLTVV.